This TCR beta chain was recovered during a study of CD8+CD57+ T cells in acquired aplastic anemia. On the study more broadly: Sorted CD4+ and CD8+ cells gave an average of roughly 3.2 ug of DNA.

Using genomic DNA as the template, TCR beta VDJ and CDR3 profiling was carried out. TCRdb redid the calling of the reads with MiXCR, one entry per CDR3 protein. Counted here are 150,000 to 160,000 distinct CDR3 sequences, about 52% occurring once; the ten biggest clones make up 9.5% to 15%. Before being chosen for sequencing, patients had shown CD8+CD57+ cell expansion by flow cytometry. This clonotype was detected ten times or more. Per the germline V gene, CDR1 is MNHEY and CDR2 is SVGEGT. The CDR3 spans 14 residues. V lost 0 bases to trimming and J lost 3 bases, with 6 bases between them. This receptor was taken from a human donor with aplastic anemia. The chain recombines TRBV6-2 or TRBV6-3 with TRBJ2-1; D gene unclear. Input material: sorted CD4+, CD8+, or CD8+CD57+ T cells (not recorded which) from PBMCs. The CDR3 nucleotides read TGTGCCAGCAGTTACTCGGTAAGCTACAATGAGCAGTTCTTC. This translates into CASSYSVSYNEQFF.